This T cell receptor (beta chain) was captured in a study of beta chain features in type 1 diabetes. General study points: Possibly, sequencing cDNA over-represented cells that had high TCR expression levels.

Averaging approximately 120 mL, one heparinised blood draw came from each individual donor. As concerns this clone: Its matching antigen is unknown.

cDNA synthesis used the whole RNA isolate, giving expressed TCRB sequences. TCRdb keeps only in-frame clones here, not all; method: immunoSEQ multiplex PCR. The sample yields some 330,000 clones, 8% to 13% seen once. This CDR3 spans 14 amino acids. CDR1 and CDR2 (germline): SGHRS, YFSETQ. V was trimmed by 0 bases and J by 4 bases, leaving 7 bases between them. The clonotype was recovered from a woman aged 25 to 39 in good health. The specimen was naive CD4+ T cells from blood. The rearrangement links TRBV5-1 to TRBJ1-4; D is uncertain. CDR3 loop: CASSLVGSNEKLFF. For the CDR3, the DNA is TGCGCCAGCAGCTTGGTTGGGAGTAATGAAAAACTGTTTTTT.